This T cell receptor beta chain came from a study of blood T cell repertoires in COVID-19. Study context: Material from acute and convalescent COVID-19 was sourced from the United States, Italy and Spain. In each case, the material was cDNA or gDNA derived from T cells, B-cell-depleted T cells, or PBMCs.

Using immunoSEQ multiplex PCR, the repertoire was profiled, and TCRdb retains in-frame clones only, with some absent. Here the sample spans hundreds of thousands of clones, about 80% being singletons. The V gene end was trimmed by 1 base and the J gene end by 2 bases; junction bases not matched to a gene: 7. The CDR3 length is 16 residues. Germline V lookup: CDR1 LGHDT, CDR2 YNNKEL (reference sequence). Sequenced material: peripheral blood. The rearrangement uses TRBV3-1 (or the pseudogene TRBV3-2) and TRBJ1-2; 7 nucleotides align to TRBD1. The sequence was obtained from a woman aged 40 to 50 with active or convalescent COVID-19. CDR3 in amino acids: CASSQGFDRENYGYTF. The CDR3 DNA follows: TGTGCCAGCAGCCAAGGTTTCGACAGGGAAAACTATGGCTACACCTTC.